This T cell receptor (beta chain) came from a study of OX40 agonist ivuxolimab in advanced cancers. Study-wide results and caveats: Antigen specificity was not determined for the expanded peripheral T cells.

Trimming removed 5 bases from V and 0 bases from J, with 14 bases in between. This CDR3 is built from 16 residues. Germline lookup yields CDR1 SGHTA and CDR2 FQGNSA. Comment on this clone: Its antigen is not known.

Measured with immunoSEQ multiplex PCR; TCRdb has only the in-frame clones, and not every one. The repertoire holds some 70,000 clones, around 84% seen once, with roughly 1.2% in the top ten. The cohort excluded patients with autoimmune disease history or systemic immunosuppression. The sequences come from CD4+ or CD8+ T cells sorted from blood, collected in a trial of the OX40 agonist ivuxolimab. The chain joins TRBV7-2 to TRBJ2-1; D may match TRBD1 or TRBD2 (5 bases each). The clonotype originates from an adult with an advanced solid tumor such as melanoma, head and neck, liver or kidney cancer. The chain's CDR3 is CASSPRRDRSYNEQFF. The CDR3 DNA reads as TGTGCCAGCAGCCCGCGTAGGGACCGCTCCTACAATGAGCAGTTCTTC.